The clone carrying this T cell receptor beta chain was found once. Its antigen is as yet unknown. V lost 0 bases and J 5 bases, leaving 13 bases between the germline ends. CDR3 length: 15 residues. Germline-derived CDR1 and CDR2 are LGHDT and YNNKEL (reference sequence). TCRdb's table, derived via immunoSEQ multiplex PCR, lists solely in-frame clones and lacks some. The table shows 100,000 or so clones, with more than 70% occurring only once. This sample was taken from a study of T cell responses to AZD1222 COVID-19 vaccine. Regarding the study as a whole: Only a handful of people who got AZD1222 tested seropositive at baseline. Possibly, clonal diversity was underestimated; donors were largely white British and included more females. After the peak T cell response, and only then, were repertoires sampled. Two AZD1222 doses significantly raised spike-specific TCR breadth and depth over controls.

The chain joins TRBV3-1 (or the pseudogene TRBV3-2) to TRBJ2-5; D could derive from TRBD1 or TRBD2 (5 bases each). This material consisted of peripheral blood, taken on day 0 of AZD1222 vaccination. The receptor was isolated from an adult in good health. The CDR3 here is CASSQESRGRETQYF. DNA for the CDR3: TGTGCCAGCAGCCAAGAAAGTCGGGGCCGGGAGACCCAGTACTTC.